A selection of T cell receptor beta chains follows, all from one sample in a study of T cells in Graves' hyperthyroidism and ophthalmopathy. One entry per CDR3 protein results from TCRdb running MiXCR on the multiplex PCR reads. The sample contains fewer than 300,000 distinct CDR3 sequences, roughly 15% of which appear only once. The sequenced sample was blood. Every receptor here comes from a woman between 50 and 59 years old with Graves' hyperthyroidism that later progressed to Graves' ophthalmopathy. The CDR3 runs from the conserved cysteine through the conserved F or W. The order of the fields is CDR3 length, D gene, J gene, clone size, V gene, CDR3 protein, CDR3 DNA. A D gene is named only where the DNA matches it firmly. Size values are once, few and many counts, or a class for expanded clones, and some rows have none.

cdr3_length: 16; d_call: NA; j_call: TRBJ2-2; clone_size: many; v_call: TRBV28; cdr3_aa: CASSHPAGLATGELFF; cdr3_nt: TGTGCCAGCAGTCACCCAGCAGGCTTGGCTACCGGGGAGCTGTTTTTT
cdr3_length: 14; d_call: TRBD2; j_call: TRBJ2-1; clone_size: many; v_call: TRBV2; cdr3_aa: CASSETSVDNEQFF; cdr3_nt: TGTGCCAGCAGTGAAACTAGCGTTGACAATGAGCAGTTCTTC
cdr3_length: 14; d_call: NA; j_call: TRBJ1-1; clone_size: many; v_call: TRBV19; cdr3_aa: CASNRANLNTEAFF; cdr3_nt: TGTGCCAGTAACCGGGCAAATTTGAACACTGAAGCTTTCTTT
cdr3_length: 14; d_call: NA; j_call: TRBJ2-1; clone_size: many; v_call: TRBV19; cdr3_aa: CASTLTGLNNEQFF; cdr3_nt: TGTGCCAGCACCTTAACGGGGCTTAACAATGAGCAGTTCTTC
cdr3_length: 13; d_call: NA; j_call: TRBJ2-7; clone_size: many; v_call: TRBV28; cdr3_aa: CASSKGGTYEQYF; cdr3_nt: TGTGCCAGCAGTAAAGGCGGGACCTACGAGCAGTACTTC
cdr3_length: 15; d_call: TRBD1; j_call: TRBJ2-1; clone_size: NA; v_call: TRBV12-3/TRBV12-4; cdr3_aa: CASSLGQGTYNEQFF; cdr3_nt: TGTGCCAGCAGTTTGGGACAGGGGACCTACAATGAGCAGTTCTTC
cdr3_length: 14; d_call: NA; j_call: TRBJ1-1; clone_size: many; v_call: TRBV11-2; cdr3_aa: CASSLDHANTEAFF; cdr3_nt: TGTGCCAGCAGCTTAGATCATGCGAACACTGAAGCTTTCTTT
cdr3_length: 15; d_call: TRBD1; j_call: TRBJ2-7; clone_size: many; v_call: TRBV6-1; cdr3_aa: CASSLPGQISYEQYF; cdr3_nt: TGTGCCAGCAGTTTACCGGGACAGATATCCTACGAGCAGTACTTC
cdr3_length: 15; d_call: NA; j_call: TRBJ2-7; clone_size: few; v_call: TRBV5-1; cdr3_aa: CASSPGSRGAYEQYF; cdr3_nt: TGCGCCAGCAGCCCGGGGTCGAGGGGTGCCTACGAGCAGTACTTC
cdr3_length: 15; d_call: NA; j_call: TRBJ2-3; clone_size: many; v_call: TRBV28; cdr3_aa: CASSSLAHGTDTQYF; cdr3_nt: TGTGCCAGCAGTTCCCTCGCCCATGGCACAGATACGCAGTATTTT
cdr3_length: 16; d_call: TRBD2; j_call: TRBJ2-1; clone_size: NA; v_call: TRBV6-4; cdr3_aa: CASSSLAGAWSDEQFF; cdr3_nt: TGTGCCAGCAGTTCTCTAGCGGGAGCTTGGAGTGATGAGCAGTTCTTC
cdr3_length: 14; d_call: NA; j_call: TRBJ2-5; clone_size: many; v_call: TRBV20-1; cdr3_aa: CSARDQPLGETQYF; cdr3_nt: TGCAGTGCTAGAGATCAGCCCCTGGGAGAGACCCAGTACTTC
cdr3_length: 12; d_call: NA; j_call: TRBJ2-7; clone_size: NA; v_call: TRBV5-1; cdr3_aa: CASSKTTGEQYF; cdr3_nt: TGCGCCAGCAGCAAAACGACAGGCGAGCAGTACTTC
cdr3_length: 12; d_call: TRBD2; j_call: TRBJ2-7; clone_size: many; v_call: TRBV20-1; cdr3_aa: CSAFAGDVRQYF; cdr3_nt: TGCAGTGCTTTTGCGGGAGATGTGAGGCAGTACTTC
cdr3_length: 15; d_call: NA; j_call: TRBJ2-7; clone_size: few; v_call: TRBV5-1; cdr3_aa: CASSPRGEALYEQYF; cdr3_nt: TGCGCCAGCAGCCCAAGGGGGGAAGCCCTCTACGAGCAGTACTTC
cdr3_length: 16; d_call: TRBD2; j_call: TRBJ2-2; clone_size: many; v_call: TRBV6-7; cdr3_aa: CASSKTSGPNTGELFF; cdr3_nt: TGTGCCAGCAGTAAAACTAGCGGGCCGAACACCGGGGAGCTGTTTTTT
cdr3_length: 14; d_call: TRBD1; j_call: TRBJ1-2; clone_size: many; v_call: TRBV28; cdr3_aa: CASRMSRQGYGYTF; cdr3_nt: TGTGCCAGCAGGATGTCCAGACAGGGGTATGGCTACACCTTC
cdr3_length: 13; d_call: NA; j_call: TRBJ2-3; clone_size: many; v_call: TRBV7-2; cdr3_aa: CASSLGFTDTQYF; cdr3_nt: TGTGCCAGCAGCTTGGGCTTCACAGATACGCAGTATTTT
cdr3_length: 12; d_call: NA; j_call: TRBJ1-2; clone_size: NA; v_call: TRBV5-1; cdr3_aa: CASSFQGDGYTF; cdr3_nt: TGCGCCAGCAGCTTCCAGGGAGATGGCTACACCTTC
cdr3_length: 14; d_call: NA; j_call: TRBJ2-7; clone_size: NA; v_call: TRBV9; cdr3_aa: CASSAGVNSYEQYF; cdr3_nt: TGTGCCAGCAGCGCAGGGGTGAACTCCTACGAGCAGTACTTC
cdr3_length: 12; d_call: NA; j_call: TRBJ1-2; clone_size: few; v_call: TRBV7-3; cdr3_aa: CASSSNGVGYTF; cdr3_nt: TGTGCCAGCAGCTCAAACGGAGTTGGCTACACCTTC
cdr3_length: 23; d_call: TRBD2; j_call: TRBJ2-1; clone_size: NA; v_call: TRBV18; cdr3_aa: CASSPPSGSGTSAKGGSYNEQFF; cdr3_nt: TGTGCCAGCTCACCACCCTCGGGTTCCGGGACTAGCGCTAAAGGGGGGTCCTACAATGAGCAGTTCTTC
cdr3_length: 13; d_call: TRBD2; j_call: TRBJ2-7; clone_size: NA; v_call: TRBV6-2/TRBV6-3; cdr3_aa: CATVAAGDYEQYF; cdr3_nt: TGTGCTACAGTGGCCGCGGGAGACTACGAGCAGTACTTC
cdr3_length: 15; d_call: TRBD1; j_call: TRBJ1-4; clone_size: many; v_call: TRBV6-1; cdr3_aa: CASSEEGQVWRKLFF; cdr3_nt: TGTGCCAGCAGTGAAGAAGGACAGGTTTGGCGAAAACTGTTTTTT
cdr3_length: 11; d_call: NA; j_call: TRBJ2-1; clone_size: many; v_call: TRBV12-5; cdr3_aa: CASGLWGKQFF; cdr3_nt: TGTGCTAGTGGTTTGTGGGGTAAGCAGTTCTTC
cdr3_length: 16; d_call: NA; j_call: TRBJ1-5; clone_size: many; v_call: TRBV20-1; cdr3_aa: CSAVDELNFFPQPQHF; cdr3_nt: TGCAGTGCTGTAGATGAGCTTAACTTCTTTCCTCAGCCCCAGCATTTT
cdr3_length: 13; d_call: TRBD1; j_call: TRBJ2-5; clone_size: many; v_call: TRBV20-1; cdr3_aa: CSARGDRAETQYF; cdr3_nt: TGCAGTGCTAGGGGGGACAGGGCAGAGACCCAGTACTTC
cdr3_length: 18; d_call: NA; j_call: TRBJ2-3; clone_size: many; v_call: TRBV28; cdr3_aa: CASSLIPSDREETDTQYF; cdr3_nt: TGTGCCAGCAGTCTTATTCCATCCGACAGGGAGGAGACAGATACGCAGTATTTT
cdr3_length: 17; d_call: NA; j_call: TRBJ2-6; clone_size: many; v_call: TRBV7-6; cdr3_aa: CASSWDMLSSGANVLTF; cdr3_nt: TGTGCCAGCAGCTGGGACATGCTGAGCTCTGGGGCCAACGTCCTGACTTTC
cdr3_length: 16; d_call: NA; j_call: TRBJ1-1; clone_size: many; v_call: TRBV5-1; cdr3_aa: CASSLMGGGTNTEAFF; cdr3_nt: TGCGCCAGCAGCTTGATGGGGGGCGGCACGAACACTGAAGCTTTCTTT
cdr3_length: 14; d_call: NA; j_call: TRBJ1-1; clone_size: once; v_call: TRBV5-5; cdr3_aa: CATGPFWENTEAFF; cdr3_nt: TGTGCCACCGGCCCCTTTTGGGAGAACACTGAAGCTTTCTTT
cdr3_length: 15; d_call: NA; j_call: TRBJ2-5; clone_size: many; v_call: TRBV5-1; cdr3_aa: CASSLAGTHEETQYF; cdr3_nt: TGCGCCAGCAGCTTGGCCGGGACTCACGAAGAGACCCAGTACTTC
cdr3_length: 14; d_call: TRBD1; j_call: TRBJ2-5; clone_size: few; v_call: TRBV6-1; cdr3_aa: CASSGGTGGEAQYF; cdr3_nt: TGTGCCAGCAGTGGGGGGACAGGGGGAGAGGCCCAGTACTTC
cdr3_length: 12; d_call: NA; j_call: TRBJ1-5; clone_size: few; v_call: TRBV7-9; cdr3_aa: CASSRNGWPQHF; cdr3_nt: TGTGCCAGCAGCCGAAACGGTTGGCCCCAGCATTTT
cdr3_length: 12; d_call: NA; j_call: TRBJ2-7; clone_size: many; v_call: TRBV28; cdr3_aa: CATQQGPPEQYF; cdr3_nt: TGTGCCACCCAACAGGGACCCCCCGAGCAGTACTTC
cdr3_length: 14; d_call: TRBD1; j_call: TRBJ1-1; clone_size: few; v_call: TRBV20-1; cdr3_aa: CSAPRYRGNTEAFF; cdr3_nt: TGCAGTGCCCCTCGGTACAGGGGAAACACTGAAGCTTTCTTT